A selection of T cell receptor beta chains follows, all from one sample in a study of T cell changes during pregnancy in multiple sclerosis. Clones were read by immunoSEQ multiplex PCR, and TCRdb kept only the in-frame ones, dropping some. The table has approximately 23,000 clones, approximately 90% seen once. Sample: CD4+ T cells from peripheral blood mononuclear cells, taken after pregnancy. The receptors come from a female donor in good health, enrolled as a control in a pregnancy study. CDR3s include the opening cysteine and the closing phenylalanine or tryptophan.

V gene,CDR3 protein
TRBV5-1,CASSDRPTDTQYF
TRBV2,CASSVGRGEGYTF
TRBV11-2,CASSPLGGTAPGRMFF
TRBV14,CASSQGQGNQPQHF
TRBV7-3,CASSRGTHPDTQYF
TRBV7-2,CASSPQGSAYNEQFF
TRBV11-3,CASSQGLANSYEQYF
TRBV6-1,CASSEAPPNGEWHF
TRBV30,CAWVRGGNYGYTF
TRBV6-5,CAVGTASRAFF
TRBV10-3,CAIRYSEIYNEQFF
TRBV5-8,CASSFIAGLGETQYF
TRBV19,CASSNRDSQETQYF
TRBV29-1,CSVEDAQGGNTEAFF
TRBV7-6,CASSLALRPPRNTEAFF
TRBV7-2,CASSYGTYEQYF
TRBV19,CASTSRQGANYGYTF
TRBV4-2,CASSQSTTSSYNEQFF
TRBV2,CASSIGLAYEQYF
TRBV18,CASSPRGYRTVGTEAFF
TRBV2,CASSGRAGEDTQYF
TRBV11-3,CASSRTSGPYEQYF
TRBV27,CASSLAGTSGSYEQYF
TRBV28,CASSLDTGGETQYF
TRBV5-1,CASSLDLGQGRAFF
TRBV9,CASSVGLAGGWSGEQFF
TRBV6-6,CASSRIAGGTDTQYF
TRBV30,CAWSPGGGSDTQYF
TRBV4-1,CASSHAGTGGYSNQPQHF
TRBV7-2,CASSKVGLAGAETQYF
TRBV5-6,CASSFGDVEGYTF
TRBV19,CASSIDLRTGRVYGYTF
TRBV7-2,CASSLRGRETQYF
TRBV7-8,CASSTTDRRHYGYTF
TRBV9,CASNQRAGRNTGELFF
TRBV4-1,CASSRGHTDYNEQFF
TRBV2,CASSGTSDWVETQYF
TRBV7-8,CASSFGSGSYEQYF
TRBV7-9,CASSLRPSGGTETQYF
TRBV29-1,CSVATPAGERYEQYF
TRBV11-3,CASSFYQGSEQYF
TRBV15,CATSTYRAGGTGELFF
TRBV6-5,CASGKGNQGEDTQYF
TRBV6-6,CASSGDFRTDTQYF
TRBV28,CASSLSGVYYEQYF
TRBV28,CASSLSSQSYGYTF
TRBV6-6,CASSYWGSGSQETQYF
TRBV5-6,CASSFTGTGLHEQYF
TRBV5-1,CASSTRVGTEAFF
TRBV6-1,CASSEVGTSFYEQYF
TRBV5-1,CASSLGTGTPRNEQFF
TRBV7-2,CASRYAWGQGYYGYTF
TRBV12-5,CASGLDAAGRMNTEAFF
TRBV19,CASSERGAMYEQYF
TRBV7-2,CASRAGGWVTEAFF
TRBV18,CASSPLTGELFF
TRBV11-2,CASSRVGGVEKLFF